The 21 T cell receptor beta chains presented below share a single source sample, sequenced in a study of cytomegalovirus exposure and HLA in healthy donors. Libraries were prepared by immunoSEQ multiplex PCR; TCRdb keeps only in-frame clonotypes and omits some of them. The table includes approximately 280,000 clones, more than 75% detected once. Sequenced input: PBMCs. These receptor sequences come from a woman in her late teens or twenties in good health and CMV-seronegative.

The sample holds a few counts of this clone. V gene TRBV6-5 combines with J gene TRBJ2-2, with 12 positions matching TRBD2. From germline, CDR1 is MNHEY and CDR2 SVGAGI. With 3 bases clipped from V and 6 bases from J, the junction kept 5 bases outside the gene matches. The CDR3 is made up of 16 amino acids. CDR3 DNA sequence: TGTGCCAGCAGTTATCTGACTAGCGGGAGACCCGGGGAGCTGTTTTTT. Protein sequence: CASSYLTSGRPGELFF.

The CDR3 is CASSKVARQSDTQYF. CDR3 nucleotide sequence: TGTGCCAGTAGTAAGGTAGCTCGCCAATCAGATACGCAGTATTTT. The chain has TRBV19 and TRBJ2-3, with D unclear. Germline assignment: CDR1 LNHDA and CDR2 SQIVND (reference sequence). This CDR3 spans 15 amino acids. With 4 bases removed from V and 4 bases from J, the gap between germline ends came to 15 bases.

The rearrangement links TRBV27 to TRBJ2-1; 14 bases map to TRBD2. V dropped 5 bases and J dropped 8; count of bases not matched to a gene: 11. The CDR3 extends over 17 amino acids. In germline, CDR1 is MNHEY, CDR2 SMNVEV (reference sequence). CDR3 region: CASSPRLAGGPRYEQFF. The DNA for the CDR3 is TGTGCCAGCAGTCCGCGACTAGCGGGAGGGCCCCGTTATGAGCAGTTCTTC.

The chain combines TRBV19 with TRBJ2-5; a weak D match, TRBD1 (7 bases). Trimming took off 6 bases at V and 5 bases at J, with 19 bases between the two ends. CDR1 and CDR2 from the germline V gene are LNHDA and SQIVND (reference sequence). The CDR3 extends over 15 amino acids. CDR3 nucleotide sequence: TGTGCCAGTAGCATGACAGGGATAGGGAGGGAGACCCAGTACTTC. This encodes CASSMTGIGRETQYF.

CDR3 sequence: CASSQDGAGGTETQYF. For the CDR3, the DNA is TGTGCCAGCAGCCAAGATGGGGCAGGGGGAACAGAGACCCAGTACTTC. The chain is built from TRBV4-2 and TRBJ2-5, with 7 bases identical to TRBD1. Germline-derived CDR1 and CDR2 are LGHNA and YNFKEQ. The CDR3 is made up of 16 amino acids. Trimming took 0 bases from V and 4 from J; bases not matched to a gene: 8.

This chain links TRBV10-2 with TRBJ2-7; tentatively, D is TRBD2 (6 bases). Looked up from germline, CDR1 is WSHSY and CDR2 is SAAADI. This CDR3 has 14 amino acids. V was cut by 3 bases and J by 2 bases, with 11 bases left in between. The CDR3 sequence is CASSEMKRAYEQYF. CDR3 in DNA: TGCGCCAGCAGTGAAATGAAGCGGGCCTACGAGCAGTACTTC.

V usage is TRBV19 and J usage is TRBJ2-1; D is perhaps TRBD2 (6 bases). V lost 2 bases and J lost 9, with 14 bases in between. The germline V gene has CDR1 LNHDA and CDR2 SQIVND (reference sequence). CDR3 length: 14 amino acids. The CDR3 DNA is TGTGCCAGTAGTATAACGGAGGGTTTGACTGAGCAGTTCTTC. This gives the protein CASSITEGLTEQFF.

The V and J genes are TRBV25-1 and TRBJ1-1; no firm D call. The CDR3 contains 15 residues. Trimming removed 0 bases at V and 1 base at J, with 9 bases between. The germline gives CDR1 MGHDK, CDR2 SYGVNS. CDR3 region: CASSEYLAGNTEAFF. CDR3 nucleotide sequence: TGTGCCAGCAGTGAATATCTTGCCGGGAACACTGAAGCTTTCTTT.

V and J are TRBV10-3 and TRBJ1-3; D call uncertain. This CDR3 is 12 amino acids long. Germline V gene lookup returns CDR1 ENHRY and CDR2 SYGVKD. Trimming took 7 bases from V and 4 from J, leaving 8 bases between them. In DNA form, the CDR3 reads TGTGCCATCATGGAGGGAGGAAACACCATATATTTT. It translates to CAIMEGGNTIYF.

CDR3 DNA sequence: TGTGCCAGCAGCTTAGACAGGGCGGTGGCTGAAGCTTTCTTT. Translation gives CASSLDRAVAEAFF. The chain employs TRBV7-2 and TRBJ1-1; possibly TRBD1 for D (6 bases). The CDR3 is made up of 14 amino acids. Germline CDR1 is SGHTA and CDR2 is FQGNSA. The V end was cut by 1 base, the J end by 6 bases, with 12 bases between. The full variable domain, in which reference TRBV7-2 and TRBJ1-1 provide the parts outside the CDR3, is GAGVSQSPSNKVTEKGKDVELRCDPISGHTALYWYRQSLGQGLEFLIYFQGNSAPDKSGLPSDRFSAERTGGSVSTLTIQRTQQEDSAVYLCASSLDRAVAEAFFGQGTRLTVV.

This clone was observed a single time. This chain joins TRBV27 and TRBJ2-7; TRBD2 aligns across 11 bases. Unmatched junction bases numbered 17, after V lost 3 bases and J lost 4 bases. There are 19 residues in the CDR3. Per germline, CDR1 MNHEY and CDR2 SMNVEV (reference sequence). CDR3 coding DNA: TGTGCCAGCAGTTTGCGGCCCGGACTAGCGGGTCACGGGGCATACGAGCAGTACTTC. Its translation is CASSLRPGLAGHGAYEQYF.

The rearrangement links TRBV28 to TRBJ1-2; 9 nucleotides agree with TRBD1. Germline CDR1 MDHEN, CDR2 SYDVKM. CDR3 size: 13 residues. The ends lost 6 bases at V and 12 bases at J; junction bases unmatched: 11. CDR3 in DNA: TGTGCCAGCAGGGCCGGGACAGGGCCGCGGAACACCTTC. Translation gives CASRAGTGPRNTF.

The V gene is TRBV27, the J gene TRBJ2-7; D possibly corresponds to TRBD2 (5 bases). Trimming took off 2 bases at V and 2 bases at J, with 10 bases between the two ends. Germline V gene sequence: CDR1 MNHEY, CDR2 SMNVEV (reference sequence). The CDR3 consists of 14 residues. The CDR3 reads CASSLIQRPYEQYF. The CDR3, as DNA: TGTGCCAGCAGTTTAATCCAGCGGCCCTACGAGCAGTACTTC.

The V call is TRBV10-1, the J call TRBJ2-7, with TRBD2 identical over 9 bases. The ends lost 0 bases at V and 4 bases at J; junction bases unmatched: 4. The CDR3 extends over 15 amino acids. In germline, CDR1 is WNHNN, CDR2 SYGVQD (reference sequence). The CDR3 region is CASSESGLAGYEQYF. The CDR3 DNA follows: TGCGCCAGCAGTGAGTCGGGGCTAGCGGGGTACGAGCAGTACTTC.

This rearrangement joins TRBV28 to TRBJ1-2; D gene uncertain. Germline CDR1 MDHEN, CDR2 SYDVKM. Deletions cut 11 bases from V and 3 bases from J, with 13 bases between. The CDR3 runs to 12 residues. The DNA for the CDR3 is TGTGCCGTCCCCATGGCTGACTATGGCTACACCTTC. Translation: CAVPMADYGYTF.

V is TRBV30 and J is TRBJ1-3, with 10 positions matching TRBD1. V gave up 3 bases and J gave up 2 bases; unmatched junction bases: 1. The germline V gene has CDR1 GTSNPN and CDR2 SVGIG (reference sequence). CDR3 length: 14 amino acids. This CDR3 reads CAWRDRGPGNTIYF. DNA for the CDR3: TGTGCCTGGAGAGACAGGGGGCCTGGAAACACCATATATTTT.

This chain joins TRBV5-1 and TRBJ2-7; TRBD2 is a possible D gene (7 bases). The V end lost 1 base, the J end lost 6 bases, and 26 bases lay between the germline ends. Per the germline V gene, CDR1 is SGHRS and CDR2 is YFSETQ. The CDR3 has 18 residues. The DNA of the CDR3 is TGCGCCAGCAGCTTGTGGGCCACACAGGGAGGGGCTCCTATCGAGCAGTACTTC. Protein product: CASSLWATQGGAPIEQYF.

The genes are TRBV28 and TRBJ2-7, with D perhaps TRBD2 (6 bases). Per the germline V gene, CDR1 is MDHEN and CDR2 is SYDVKM. The V gene lost 6 bases and the J gene lost 6 bases, with 18 bases spanning the gap. This CDR3 has 14 residues. CDR3 bases: TGTGCCAGCAGCATGGAGGGCCTGACGTTCGAGCAGTACTTC. It encodes CASSMEGLTFEQYF.

The rearrangement links TRBV13 to TRBJ2-7; 8 bases are shared with TRBD2. CDR1 PRHDT and CDR2 FYEKMQ come from the germline V gene (reference sequence). This CDR3 contains 14 residues. Germline trimming cut 5 bases from V and 7 bases from J; bases unmatched to any gene: 10. This chain's CDR3 is CASSGRAGAEEQYF. The CDR3 coding sequence is TGTGCCAGCAGCGGCAGAGCGGGAGCAGAAGAGCAGTACTTC.

The chain joins TRBV6-4 to TRBJ1-1, with unresolved D. CDR3 length equals 17 residues. Trimming took 6 bases from V and 1 from J, leaving 21 bases between them. The V gene's germline CDR1 is MRHNA and CDR2 SNTAGT. The DNA for the CDR3 is TGTGCCAGCAGGGAAAAAAAGGGCCGGGAAAAGAACACTGAAGCTTTCTTT. Protein product: CASREKKGREKNTEAFF.

The chain has TRBV5-4 and TRBJ2-1; 7 bases match TRBD1. With V trimmed by 0 bases and J by 3 bases, 9 bases remained unmatched. This CDR3 is 17 amino acids long. Germline assignment: CDR1 SGHNT and CDR2 YYREEE (reference sequence). The CDR3 here is CASSLGQGNSNYNEQFF. DNA for the CDR3: TGTGCCAGCAGCTTGGGACAGGGCAATTCTAACTACAATGAGCAGTTCTTC.